The 17 T cell receptor beta chains listed next were all sequenced from one sample in a study of CD8 T cells in ankylosing spondylitis. Study results and limitations: A motif of 7 to 9 highly homologous TCR beta variants was seen as apparently characteristic of ankylosing spondylitis blood.

No antigen has been identified for these receptors. TCRdb redid the calling of the 5' RACE reads with MiXCR, one entry per CDR3 protein. The repertoire holds 450,000 to 550,000 distinct CDR3 sequences, with about 5% as singletons. Sequencing input: blood, either unsorted or a sorted T cell fraction (not recorded which). The receptors stem from a male donor with ankylosing spondylitis.

In this sample, this clonotype turned up many times. V usage is TRBV28 and J usage is TRBJ1-2, with 7 positions matching TRBD1. The CDR3 has 16 amino acids. V was clipped by 3 bases and J by 1 base; unmatched bases: 8. In germline, CDR1 is MDHEN, CDR2 SYDVKM. The CDR3 is CASSLRQGVINYGYTF. In nucleotides, the CDR3 is TGTGCCAGCAGTTTGCGGCAGGGGGTGATTAACTATGGCTACACCTTC.

At least ten counts were recorded for this clonotype. The V call is TRBV28, the J call TRBJ1-2; TRBD1 matches 8 bases. V shed 2 bases and J 8 bases; nucleotides not matched to a gene: 4. The CDR3 is 13 residues long. Germline V CDR1 and CDR2: MDHEN, SYDVKM. The CDR3 DNA sequence: TGTGCCAGCAGTTTAGCAGGGGGCGAAGGCTACACCTTC. Translating it yields CASSLAGGEGYTF.

This clonotype was counted at least ten times. The chain has TRBV12-5 and TRBJ2-1; 7 bases line up with TRBD2. V was pared by 2 bases and J by 10 bases, with 8 bases of the junction left unmatched. From germline, CDR1 is LGHNT and CDR2 FRNRAP. This CDR3 comprises 14 residues. CDR3 coding DNA: TGTGCTAGTGGTTTGTTAACCCGGCGGGAGGAGCAGTTCTTC. Translation: CASGLLTRREEQFF.

This clonotype was seen repeatedly, ten times or more. V usage is TRBV4-3 and J usage is TRBJ2-3; TRBD2 matches at 7 bases. CDR1 and CDR2 from the germline V gene are LGHNA and YSLEER. The CDR3 extends over 15 amino acids. The ends lost 1 base at V and 3 bases at J; junction bases unmatched: 4. CDR3 sequence reads: CASSQGGGDTDTQYF. The DNA for the CDR3 is TGCGCCAGCAGCCAAGGGGGGGGGGATACAGATACGCAGTATTTT.

This clonotype was detected many times. This sequence joins TRBV29-1 and TRBJ2-1, with D maybe TRBD1 (6 bases). This CDR3 comprises 12 residues. Germline V CDR1 and CDR2: SQVTM, ANQGSEA. V lost 6 bases, J lost 6 bases, and 12 bases lay in between. This CDR3 reads CSVAGTPNEQFF. CDR3 DNA sequence: TGCAGCGTGGCCGGGACACCCAATGAGCAGTTCTTC.

At least ten counts were recorded for this clonotype. The genes are TRBV6-2 or TRBV6-3 and TRBJ2-5; D unclear. Between the trimmed V and J ends, which lost 1 base and 3 bases, there was a span of 6 bases. From germline, CDR1 is MNHEY and CDR2 SVGEGT. This CDR3 has 13 amino acids. In nucleotides, the CDR3 is TGTGCCAGCAGTTACTTAGGTGAAGAGACCCAGTACTTC. Its protein is CASSYLGEETQYF.

Many counts were recorded for this clonotype. The V gene is TRBV12-3 or TRBV12-4, the J gene TRBJ2-7; D call uncertain. V was pared by 1 base and J by 3 bases, with 7 bases between. The CDR3 covers 13 residues. The CDR3 coding sequence is TGTGCCAGCAGTTTAGATGTAATCTACGAGCAGTACTTC. This gives the protein CASSLDVIYEQYF.

This clonotype was counted many times. This chain uses TRBV7-2 with TRBJ2-3; D gene unclear. In germline, CDR1 is SGHTA, CDR2 FQGNSA. This CDR3 comprises 14 residues. V lost 2 bases to trimming and J lost 1 base, with 7 bases between them. Here the CDR3 reads CASSLNGRTDTQYF. The DNA of the CDR3 is TGTGCCAGCAGCTTAAATGGCCGCACAGATACGCAGTATTTT.

This clonotype was picked up many times. This sequence joins TRBV29-1 and TRBJ1-1; 9 nucleotides match TRBD1. V was pared by 6 bases and J by 0 bases, with 2 bases of the junction left unmatched. From germline, CDR1 is SQVTM and CDR2 ANQGSEA. This CDR3 has 13 amino acids. The CDR3 sequence: CSVDRGLNTEAFF. DNA of the CDR3: TGCAGCGTGGACAGGGGTCTGAACACTGAAGCTTTCTTT.

This clonotype was observed at least ten times. The chain combines TRBV11-2 with TRBJ2-1; D is unresolved. Per germline, CDR1 SGHAT and CDR2 FQNNGV. This CDR3 has 17 residues. V lost 0 bases and J 7 bases, leaving 19 bases between the germline ends. CDR3 in DNA: TGTGCCAGCAGCTTAGACCCTCTGGCGACCAGAAGAAATGAGCAGTTCTTC. Amino acid sequence: CASSLDPLATRRNEQFF. Drawing the rest from reference TRBV11-2 and TRBJ2-1, the complete variable domain is EAGVAQSPRYKIIEKRQSVAFWCNPISGHATLYWYQQILGQGPKLLIQFQNNGVVDDSQLPKDRFSAERLKGVDSTLKIQPAKLEDSAVYLCASSLDPLATRRNEQFFGPGTRLTVL.

This clonotype was detected many times. The rearrangement uses TRBV7-9 and TRBJ1-1, with D hard to call. The CDR3 runs 11 residues. CDR1 is SEHNR, CDR2 FQNEAQ, per germline (reference sequence). V dropped 7 bases and J dropped 7 bases, with 10 bases sitting between them. This chain's CDR3 is CASTPWVEAFF. The CDR3 DNA reads TGTGCCAGCACCCCGTGGGTTGAAGCTTTCTTT.

This clonotype was counted ten times or more. The CDR3 loop reads CASSPHGINEQFF. For the CDR3, the DNA is TGTGCCAGCAGCCCCCACGGGATCAATGAGCAGTTCTTC. The chain is built from TRBV9 and TRBJ2-1, with a tentative D call TRBD2 (5 bases). The germline gives CDR1 SGDLS, CDR2 YYNGEE. The CDR3 contains 13 residues. Trimming stripped 4 bases from V and 6 bases from J, with 11 bases between.

The table lists this clonotype with many counts. The chain links TRBV7-2 to TRBJ2-1; the match to TRBD2 covers 10 bases. Germline CDR1 SGHTA, CDR2 FQGNSA. This CDR3 is 15 amino acids long. V was clipped by 5 bases and J by 9 bases; unmatched bases: 10. The CDR3 reads CASSQSGGAFGEQFF. DNA of the CDR3: TGTGCCAGCAGCCAGAGCGGGGGGGCATTTGGTGAGCAGTTCTTC.

This clonotype was recorded many times. The chain recombines TRBV4-2 with TRBJ1-5; D unclear. The germline gives CDR1 LGHNA, CDR2 YNFKEQ. There are 15 residues in the CDR3. Trimming cost V 1 base and J 7 bases, with 14 bases left between them. CDR3 in amino acids: CASSQVGELGQPQHF. CDR3 in DNA: TGTGCCAGCAGCCAAGTAGGTGAGCTCGGGCAGCCCCAGCATTTT.

Ten or more counts support this clonotype. The chain joins TRBV20-1 to TRBJ2-1; the D gene is possibly TRBD2 (6 bases). The V gene's germline CDR1 is DFQATT and CDR2 SNEGSKA (reference sequence). V was cut by 8 bases and J by 5 bases, with 16 bases left in between. This CDR3 spans 13 amino acids. In DNA, the CDR3 is TGCAGTTCTCAGAGGGGCGGGAACAATGAGCAGTTCTTC. This encodes CSSQRGGNNEQFF.

This clonotype was seen repeatedly, ten times or more. This chain connects TRBV7-9 to TRBJ2-3; a possible D gene is TRBD1 (5 bases). The CDR3 contains 15 residues. Between the trimmed V and J ends, which lost 5 bases and 6 bases, there was a span of 18 bases. Germline values: CDR1 SEHNR, CDR2 FQNEAQ (reference sequence). The CDR3 DNA is TGTGCCAGCAGCCCAATAGGCCGGCCAGGGGATACGCAGTATTTT. The encoded protein is CASSPIGRPGDTQYF. The full variable domain, completed using reference TRBV7-9 and TRBJ2-3, is DTGVSQNPRHKITKRGQNVTFRCDPISEHNRLYWYRQTLGQGPEFLTYFQNEAQLEKSRLLSDRFSAERPKGSFSTLEIQRTEQGDSAMYLCASSPIGRPGDTQYFGPGTRLTVL.

Many counts were recorded for this clonotype. The J gene is TRBJ1-6, the V gene TRBV6-2 or TRBV6-3; a possible D gene is TRBD1 (6 bases). Between the trimmed V and J ends, which lost 7 bases and 2 bases, there was a span of 15 bases. Germline CDR1 MNHEY, CDR2 SVGEGT. The CDR3 extends over 16 amino acids. CDR3 in amino acids: CASINGGPPYNSPLHF. The CDR3 nucleotides are TGTGCCAGCATCAACGGGGGGCCACCCTATAATTCACCCCTCCACTTT.